A selection of T cell receptor beta chains follows, all from one sample in a study of cytomegalovirus exposure and HLA in healthy donors. Assay used: immunoSEQ multiplex PCR; TCRdb lists only in-frame clones, some missing. The sample holds over 150,000 clones, around 85% seen once. The source material was PBMCs. These receptors all come from a man younger than 30 in good health and CMV-seropositive. The CDR3 runs from the conserved cysteine through the conserved F or W. Each record gives: D gene, V gene, J gene, clone size, CDR3 protein, CDR3 DNA. The D gene is left open where the match is weak. Clone size is not always given. Where it is, it says once, few, many or a class for expanded clones.

D gene: NA
V gene: TRBV6-1
J gene: TRBJ1-1
clone size: NA
CDR3 protein: CATLQGIGTEAFF
CDR3 DNA: TGTGCCACTCTTCAGGGGATCGGCACTGAAGCTTTCTTT

D gene: TRBD2
V gene: TRBV9
J gene: TRBJ2-3
clone size: NA
CDR3 protein: CASSRGLAETDTQYF
CDR3 DNA: TGTGCCAGCAGCCGAGGACTAGCGGAGACAGATACGCAGTATTTT

D gene: NA
V gene: TRBV6-6
J gene: TRBJ2-7
clone size: NA
CDR3 protein: CASSYQGTGEQYF
CDR3 DNA: TGTGCCAGCAGTTACCAGGGGACGGGAGAGCAGTACTTC

D gene: NA
V gene: TRBV13
J gene: TRBJ2-1
clone size: once
CDR3 protein: CASSPTWASVTSYNEQFF
CDR3 DNA: TGTGCCAGCAGCCCCACCTGGGCCTCTGTTACCTCCTACAATGAGCAGTTCTTC

D gene: TRBD1
V gene: TRBV5-1
J gene: TRBJ2-5
clone size: NA
CDR3 protein: CASSLNTGTGRETQYF
CDR3 DNA: TGCGCCAGCAGCTTGAACACCGGGACAGGTCGAGAGACCCAGTACTTC

D gene: NA
V gene: TRBV28
J gene: TRBJ2-7
clone size: NA
CDR3 protein: CASSFPSAYEQYF
CDR3 DNA: TGTGCCAGCAGTTTCCCTAGCGCCTACGAGCAGTACTTC

D gene: TRBD1
V gene: TRBV7-2
J gene: TRBJ1-2
clone size: NA
CDR3 protein: CASSSDRAFAGYTF
CDR3 DNA: TGTGCCAGCAGCTCGGACAGGGCTTTTGCTGGCTACACCTTC

D gene: NA
V gene: TRBV11-3
J gene: TRBJ1-1
clone size: NA
CDR3 protein: CASSIQENTEAFF
CDR3 DNA: TGTGCCAGCAGCATACAAGAGAACACTGAAGCTTTCTTT

D gene: TRBD1
V gene: TRBV5-4
J gene: TRBJ1-2
clone size: NA
CDR3 protein: CASSLRDRGEGYTF
CDR3 DNA: TGTGCCAGCAGCTTGAGGGACAGGGGTGAAGGCTACACCTTC

D gene: NA
V gene: TRBV4-1
J gene: TRBJ2-6
clone size: NA
CDR3 protein: CASSQLMSGANVLTF
CDR3 DNA: TGCGCCAGCAGCCAATTAATGTCTGGGGCCAACGTCCTGACTTTC

D gene: TRBD2
V gene: TRBV28
J gene: TRBJ2-1
clone size: NA
CDR3 protein: CASRGHYIYGTSGGRNNEQFF
CDR3 DNA: TGTGCCAGCAGGGGACATTATATCTACGGGACTAGCGGGGGGCGCAACAATGAGCAGTTCTTC

D gene: NA
V gene: TRBV7-8
J gene: TRBJ2-7
clone size: NA
CDR3 protein: CASSLAVQGAYEQYF
CDR3 DNA: TGTGCCAGCAGCTTAGCGGTACAGGGTGCCTACGAGCAGTACTTC

D gene: NA
V gene: TRBV28
J gene: TRBJ2-1
clone size: NA
CDR3 protein: CASSRDRFNEQFF
CDR3 DNA: TGTGCCAGCAGCCGAGACAGGTTCAATGAGCAGTTCTTC

D gene: TRBD1
V gene: TRBV7-9
J gene: TRBJ1-4
clone size: NA
CDR3 protein: CASPAPGQIEKLFF
CDR3 DNA: TGTGCCAGCCCCGCTCCGGGACAGATCGAAAAACTGTTTTTT

D gene: TRBD1
V gene: TRBV18
J gene: TRBJ1-3
clone size: NA
CDR3 protein: CASSPGTGRSGNTIYF
CDR3 DNA: TGTGCCAGCTCACCAGGGACAGGCCGCTCTGGAAACACCATATATTTT

D gene: TRBD2
V gene: TRBV27
J gene: TRBJ2-7
clone size: once
CDR3 protein: CASSLGPAGTSGYEQYF
CDR3 DNA: TGTGCCAGCAGTTTAGGCCCTGCCGGGACTAGCGGTTACGAGCAGTACTTC